The clone carrying this T cell receptor (beta chain) was counted a few times. Its antigen remains unknown. The CDR3 extends over 14 amino acids. Between the trimmed V and J ends, which lost 4 bases and 0 bases, there was a span of 7 bases. From germline, CDR1 is SNHLY and CDR2 FYNNEI. These data belong to a study of OX40 agonist ivuxolimab in advanced cancers. Study as a whole: Dose-escalation subjects each had hepatocellular carcinoma, melanoma, renal cell or head and neck cancer. General observations from the study: Among T cells, CD8+ cells averaged more expanded clones than CD4+ cells.

Here immunoSEQ multiplex PCR was the method, and the copy in TCRdb shows in-frame clones only, minus some. The data contain more than 75,000 clones, around 84% of them singletons. Sequenced here: CD4+ or CD8+ T cells sorted from blood, sampled in a trial of the OX40 agonist ivuxolimab. The receptor's source is an adult with an advanced solid tumor such as melanoma, head and neck, liver or kidney cancer. The chain joins TRBV2 to TRBJ1-5; D is undetermined. CDR3 amino acids: CASSVQYSNQPQHF. CDR3 nucleotides: TGTGCCAGCAGTGTCCAGTATAGCAATCAGCCCCAGCATTTT.